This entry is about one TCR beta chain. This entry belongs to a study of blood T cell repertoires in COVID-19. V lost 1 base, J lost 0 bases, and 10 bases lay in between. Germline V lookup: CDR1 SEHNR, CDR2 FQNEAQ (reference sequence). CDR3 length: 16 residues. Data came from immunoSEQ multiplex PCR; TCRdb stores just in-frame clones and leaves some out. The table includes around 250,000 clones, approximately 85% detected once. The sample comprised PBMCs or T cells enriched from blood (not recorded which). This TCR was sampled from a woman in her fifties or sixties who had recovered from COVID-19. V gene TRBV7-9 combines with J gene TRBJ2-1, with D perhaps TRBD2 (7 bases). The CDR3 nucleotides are TGTGCCAGCAGCTTAGAGGGGGGGAGCTCCTACAATGAGCAGTTCTTC. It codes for CASSLEGGSSYNEQFF. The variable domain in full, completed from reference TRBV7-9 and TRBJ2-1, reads DTGVSQNPRHKITKRGQNVTFRCDPISEHNRLYWYRQTLGQGPEFLTYFQNEAQLEKSRLLSDRFSAERPKGSFSTLEIQRTEQGDSAMYLCASSLEGGSSYNEQFFGPGTRLTVL.